A selection of T cell receptor beta chains follows, all from one sample in a study of control samples from healthy donors and cancer patients. Assay: immunoSEQ multiplex PCR; the TCRdb copy retains only in-frame clones and omits some. The sample yields roughly 70,000 clones, about 94% seen once. The specimen was blood. The receptor set was obtained from a woman aged 25-40 years in good health. Each CDR3 is given with its conserved first and last residue. The order of the fields is D gene, clone size, J gene, V gene, CDR3 protein, CDR3 DNA. D genes are given only for firm matches. Size tells how often a clone was seen (once, few, many) or the class of an expanded clone, and some rows leave it out.

>-|-|TRBJ1-4|TRBV9
CASSVGPSQGWVEKLFF
TGTGCCAGCAGCGTAGGACCCTCGCAGGGCTGGGTTGAAAAACTGTTTTTT
>-|-|TRBJ1-2|TRBV12-3/TRBV12-4
CASSTERLWGYTF
TGTGCCAGCAGTACCGAGAGGTTGTGGGGCTACACCTTC
>TRBD2|once|TRBJ2-3|TRBV28
CASSSGGTDTQYF
TGTGCCAGCAGTTCCGGGGGGACAGATACGCAGTATTTT
>-|-|TRBJ1-4|TRBV7-9
CASSTNRDPLRTEKLFF
TGTGCCAGCAGCACCAACAGAGACCCCCTTCGAACTGAAAAACTGTTTTTT
>-|-|TRBJ1-2|TRBV2
CASTEPGQGYGYTF
TGTGCCAGCACCGAACCGGGCCAGGGCTATGGCTACACCTTC
>-|-|TRBJ1-1|TRBV7-9
CASSLGDGGWNTEAFF
TGTGCCAGCAGCTTAGGGGACGGCGGGTGGAACACTGAAGCTTTCTTT
>TRBD1|-|TRBJ1-1|TRBV28
CASPPGDTGQGYEAFF
TGTGCCAGCCCACCGGGGGACACGGGACAGGGGTATGAAGCTTTCTTT
>-|-|TRBJ2-7|TRBV14
CASSRKLTAYEQYF
TGTGCCAGCAGCCGTAAACTTACCGCCTACGAGCAGTACTTC
>TRBD2|once|TRBJ2-1|TRBV9
CASSVLLAGSYNEQFF
TGTGCCAGCAGCGTACTCCTAGCGGGGTCCTACAATGAGCAGTTCTTC
>-|-|TRBJ1-1|TRBV7-3
CASSLTPLRGLRNTEAFF
TGTGCCAGCAGCTTAACCCCTCTACGGGGGCTACGGAACACTGAAGCTTTCTTT
>-|-|TRBJ1-3|TRBV2
CASGGSLEGRGNTIYF
TGTGCCAGCGGGGGCTCTCTGGAAGGGAGAGGAAACACCATATATTTT
>-|-|TRBJ1-5|TRBV18
CASSASEGGPSPQHF
TGTGCCAGCTCCGCGTCGGAGGGGGGGCCTTCGCCCCAGCATTTT
>-|-|TRBJ2-1|TRBV30
CAWSSSYNEQFF
TGTGCCTGGAGTTCTTCCTACAATGAGCAGTTCTTC
>-|-|TRBJ2-7|TRBV15
CATSRAATYEQYF
TGTGCCACCAGCAGAGCGGCTACCTACGAGCAGTACTTC
>-|-|TRBJ2-2|TRBV12-3/TRBV12-4
CASSLGSTGELFF
TGTGCCAGCAGTTTAGGGAGCACCGGGGAGCTGTTTTTT
>TRBD2|-|TRBJ2-1|TRBV7-3
CASSLRGAGSSYNEQFF
TGTGCCAGCAGCTTAAGGGGAGCGGGGAGCTCCTACAATGAGCAGTTCTTC
>-|-|TRBJ1-6|TRBV30
CAWSQTRVYNSPLHF
TGTGCCTGGAGTCAAACCAGGGTTTATAATTCACCCCTCCACTTT
>-|-|TRBJ1-2|TRBV24-1
CATSDRALSGYTF
TGTGCCACCAGTGACCGAGCCCTTTCCGGCTACACCTTC
>-|-|TRBJ1-3|TRBV15
CATSRTHTGSSGNTIYF
TGTGCCACCAGCAGGACCCATACAGGGAGCTCTGGAAACACCATATATTTT
>TRBD1|-|TRBJ2-1|TRBV7-9
CASSFGQGADEQFF
TGTGCCAGCAGCTTCGGACAGGGGGCGGATGAGCAGTTCTTC
>-|-|TRBJ1-6|TRBV10-2
CASRDTLNSPLHF
TGCGCCAGCAGGGATACTTTAAATTCACCCCTCCACTTT
>-|once|TRBJ1-3|TRBV30
CAWSVRYAGNTIYF
TGTGCCTGGAGTGTGCGATACGCTGGAAACACCATATATTTT
>-|-|TRBJ1-5|TRBV7-2
CASSLGAGLEAQHF
TGTGCCAGCAGCTTAGGTGCAGGCCTTGAAGCCCAGCATTTT
>-|-|TRBJ1-2|TRBV2
CASRGLGSTF
TGTGCCAGCAGGGGACTAGGGAGTACCTTC
>-|-|TRBJ1-3|TRBV19
CASRYSGNTIYF
TGTGCCAGCAGATACTCTGGAAACACCATATATTTT
>-|-|TRBJ1-1|TRBV19
CASRETGIPEAFF
TGTGCCAGTAGGGAAACAGGTATCCCTGAAGCTTTCTTT
>-|-|TRBJ1-2|TRBV5-4
CASSKAREGENYGYTF
TGTGCCAGCAGCAAGGCGCGGGAGGGGGAGAACTATGGCTACACCTTC
>-|-|TRBJ1-6|TRBV6-6
CASRGEGYNSPLHF
TGTGCCAGCCGAGGCGAGGGCTATAATTCACCCCTCCACTTT
>TRBD1|-|TRBJ1-6|TRBV28
CASSEDRGSPLHF
TGTGCCAGCAGTGAGGACAGGGGATCACCCCTCCACTTT
>TRBD1|few|TRBJ1-6|TRBV5-4
CASSWAGTENSPLHF
TGTGCCAGCAGCTGGGCCGGGACAGAAAATTCACCCCTCCACTTT
>-|-|TRBJ1-1|TRBV6-5
CASSYATENTEAFF
TGTGCCAGCAGTTACGCCACTGAGAACACTGAAGCTTTCTTT
>-|-|TRBJ1-4|TRBV3-1/TRBV3-2
CASSPSGLGEKLFF
TGTGCCAGCAGCCCATCTGGGCTGGGTGAAAAACTGTTTTTT
>-|-|TRBJ2-1|TRBV30
CAWASVYDEQFF
TGTGCCTGGGCCAGTGTCTACGATGAGCAGTTCTTC
>TRBD2|-|TRBJ2-7|TRBV4-2
CASSQDYGAGGSYEQYF
TGTGCCAGCAGCCAAGATTATGGAGCGGGGGGCTCCTACGAGCAGTACTTC
>-|-|TRBJ1-5|TRBV7-6
CASSLKRGDYGNQPQHF
TGTGCCAGCAGCTTAAAAAGGGGGGATTACGGCAATCAGCCCCAGCATTTT
>TRBD1|-|TRBJ1-5|TRBV9
CASSAGTGGNNNQPQHF
TGTGCCAGCAGCGCCGGGACAGGGGGGAATAATAATCAGCCCCAGCATTTT
>TRBD1|-|TRBJ1-2|TRBV6-6
CASSPPGQGEGSYGYTF
TGTGCCAGCAGTCCTCCGGGACAGGGGGAAGGTAGCTATGGCTACACCTTC
>-|once|TRBJ1-1|TRBV7-9
CASSLGRGLAEAFF
TGTGCCAGCAGCTTAGGCCGGGGTTTGGCTGAAGCTTTCTTT
>-|-|TRBJ1-5|TRBV19
CASSMIGAQPQHF
TGTGCCAGTAGTATGATAGGGGCCCAGCCCCAGCATTTT
>TRBD2|-|TRBJ2-7|TRBV5-6
CASSLALSGASKYF
TGTGCCAGCAGCTTGGCCCTTAGCGGGGCATCGAAGTACTTC